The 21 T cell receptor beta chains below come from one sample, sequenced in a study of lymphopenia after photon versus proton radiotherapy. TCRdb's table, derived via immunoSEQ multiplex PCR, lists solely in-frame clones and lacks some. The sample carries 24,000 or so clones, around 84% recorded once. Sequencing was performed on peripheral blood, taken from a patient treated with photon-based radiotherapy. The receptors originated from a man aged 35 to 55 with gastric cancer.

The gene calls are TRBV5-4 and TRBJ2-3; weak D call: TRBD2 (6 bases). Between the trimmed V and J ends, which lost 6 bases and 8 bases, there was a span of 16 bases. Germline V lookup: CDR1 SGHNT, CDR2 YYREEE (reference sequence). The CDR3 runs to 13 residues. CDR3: CASTSPWRGTQYF. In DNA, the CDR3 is TGTGCCAGCACCTCCCCTTGGCGGGGTACGCAGTATTTT.

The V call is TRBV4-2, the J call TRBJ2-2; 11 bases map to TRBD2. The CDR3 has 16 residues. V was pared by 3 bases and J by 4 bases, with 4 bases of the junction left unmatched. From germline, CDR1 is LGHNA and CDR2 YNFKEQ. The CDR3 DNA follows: TGTGCCAGCAGCCAGTTTAGCGGGGGGGTCACCGGGGAGCTGTTTTTT. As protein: CASSQFSGGVTGELFF.

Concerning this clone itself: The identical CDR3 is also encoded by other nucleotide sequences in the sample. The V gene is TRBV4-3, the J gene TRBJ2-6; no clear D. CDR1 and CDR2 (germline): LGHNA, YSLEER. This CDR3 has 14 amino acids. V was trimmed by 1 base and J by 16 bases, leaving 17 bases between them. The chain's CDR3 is CASSQGAGDTGLTF. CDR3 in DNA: TGCGCCAGCAGCCAAGGGGCCGGTGACACGGGTCTGACTTTC.

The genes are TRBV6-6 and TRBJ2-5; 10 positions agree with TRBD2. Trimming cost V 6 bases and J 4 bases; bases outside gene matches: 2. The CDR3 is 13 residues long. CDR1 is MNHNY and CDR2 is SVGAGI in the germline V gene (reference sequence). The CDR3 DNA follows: TGTGCCAGCAGAACTAGCGGGGCAGAGACCCAGTACTTC. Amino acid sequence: CASRTSGAETQYF.

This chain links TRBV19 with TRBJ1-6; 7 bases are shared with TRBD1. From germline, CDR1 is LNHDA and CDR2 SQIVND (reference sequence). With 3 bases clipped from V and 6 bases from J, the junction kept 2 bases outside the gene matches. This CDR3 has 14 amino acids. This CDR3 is CASSMDRSNSPLHF. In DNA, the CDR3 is TGTGCCAGTAGTATGGACAGGAGTAATTCACCCCTCCACTTT.

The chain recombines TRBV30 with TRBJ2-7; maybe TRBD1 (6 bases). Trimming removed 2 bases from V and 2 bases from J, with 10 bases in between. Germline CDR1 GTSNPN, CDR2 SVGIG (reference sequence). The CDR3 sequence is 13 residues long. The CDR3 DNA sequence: TGTGCCTGGAGTACGGACAGTACCTACGAGCAGTACTTC. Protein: CAWSTDSTYEQYF.

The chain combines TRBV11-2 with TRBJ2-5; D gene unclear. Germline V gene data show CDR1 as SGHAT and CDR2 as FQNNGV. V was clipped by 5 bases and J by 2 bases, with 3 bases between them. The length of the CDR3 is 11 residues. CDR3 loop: CASSLQETQYF. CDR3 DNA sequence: TGTGCCAGCAGCCTACAAGAGACCCAGTACTTC. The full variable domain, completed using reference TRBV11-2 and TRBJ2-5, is EAGVAQSPRYKIIEKRQSVAFWCNPISGHATLYWYQQILGQGPKLLIQFQNNGVVDDSQLPKDRFSAERLKGVDSTLKIQPAKLEDSAVYLCASSLQETQYFGPGTRLLVL.

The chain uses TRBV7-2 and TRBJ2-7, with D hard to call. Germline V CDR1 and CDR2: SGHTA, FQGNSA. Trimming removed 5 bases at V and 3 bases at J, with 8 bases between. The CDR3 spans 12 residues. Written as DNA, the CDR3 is TGTGCCAGCAGCCCCGAGCGCTACGAGCAGTACTTC. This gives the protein CASSPERYEQYF.

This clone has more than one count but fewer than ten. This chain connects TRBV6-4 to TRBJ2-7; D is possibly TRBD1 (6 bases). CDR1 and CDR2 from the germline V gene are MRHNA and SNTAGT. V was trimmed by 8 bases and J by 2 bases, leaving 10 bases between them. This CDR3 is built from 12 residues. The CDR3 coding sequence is TGTGCCAGCCCTAGACAGGCCTACGAGCAGTACTTC. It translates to CASPRQAYEQYF.

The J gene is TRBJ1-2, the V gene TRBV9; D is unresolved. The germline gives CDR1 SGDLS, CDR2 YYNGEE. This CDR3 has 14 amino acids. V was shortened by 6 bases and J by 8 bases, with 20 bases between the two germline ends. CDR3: CASNAPTVLKGYTF. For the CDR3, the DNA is TGTGCCAGCAACGCCCCCACCGTGCTAAAGGGCTACACCTTC.

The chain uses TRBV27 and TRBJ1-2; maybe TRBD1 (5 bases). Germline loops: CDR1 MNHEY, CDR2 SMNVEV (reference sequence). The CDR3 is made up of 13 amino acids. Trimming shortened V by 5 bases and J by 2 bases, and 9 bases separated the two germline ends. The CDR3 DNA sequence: TGTGCCAGCAGTCTAGGACAAAACTATGGCTACACCTTC. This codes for CASSLGQNYGYTF.

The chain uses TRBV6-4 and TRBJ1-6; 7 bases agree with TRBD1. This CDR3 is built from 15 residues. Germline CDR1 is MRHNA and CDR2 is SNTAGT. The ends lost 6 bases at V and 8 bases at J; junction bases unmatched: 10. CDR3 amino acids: CASRRRQGGDSPLHF. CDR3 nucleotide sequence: TGTGCCAGCAGAAGACGACAGGGCGGAGATTCACCCCTCCACTTT.

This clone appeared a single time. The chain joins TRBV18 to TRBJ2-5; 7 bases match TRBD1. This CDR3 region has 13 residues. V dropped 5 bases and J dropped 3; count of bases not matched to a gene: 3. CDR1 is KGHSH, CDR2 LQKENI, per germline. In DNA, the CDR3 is TGTGCCAGCTCATCGGGGACAGAAGAGACCCAGTACTTC. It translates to CASSSGTEETQYF.

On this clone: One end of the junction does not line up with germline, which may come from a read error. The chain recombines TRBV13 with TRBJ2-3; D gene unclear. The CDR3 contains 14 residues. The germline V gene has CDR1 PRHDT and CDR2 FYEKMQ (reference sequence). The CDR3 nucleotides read TGTGCCAGCAGCATAGGAGCTCGCACAGATACGCAGTATTTT. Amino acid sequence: CASSIGARTDTQYF. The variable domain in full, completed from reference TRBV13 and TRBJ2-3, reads AAGVIQSPRHLIKEKRETATLKCYPIPRHDTVYWYQQGPGQDPQFLISFYEKMQSDKGSIPDRFSAQQFSDYHSELNMSSLELGDSALYFCASSIGARTDTQYFGPGTRLTVL.

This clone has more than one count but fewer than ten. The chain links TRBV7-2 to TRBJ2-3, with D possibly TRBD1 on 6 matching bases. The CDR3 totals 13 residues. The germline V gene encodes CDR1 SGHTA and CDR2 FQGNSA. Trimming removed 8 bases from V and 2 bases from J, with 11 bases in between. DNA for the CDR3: TGTGCCAGCCGCGGACAGATCACAGATACGCAGTATTTT. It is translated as CASRGQITDTQYF.

The CDR3 region is CASSMGQGANYGYTF. The CDR3 region has the DNA TGTGCCAGTAGTATGGGACAGGGGGCTAACTATGGCTACACCTTC. The genes are TRBV19 and TRBJ1-2, with TRBD1 matching over 11 bases. The length of the CDR3 is 15 residues. Per the germline V gene, CDR1 is LNHDA and CDR2 is SQIVND (reference sequence). The J segment lost 0 bases and the V segment lost 3 bases, leaving 0 bases of the junction unmatched.

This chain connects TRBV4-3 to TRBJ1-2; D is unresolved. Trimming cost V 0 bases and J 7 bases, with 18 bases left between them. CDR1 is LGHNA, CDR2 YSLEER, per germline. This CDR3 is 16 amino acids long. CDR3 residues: CASSQDPSGPSGGYTF. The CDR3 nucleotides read TGCGCCAGCAGCCAAGATCCCAGCGGGCCCTCGGGTGGCTACACCTTC.

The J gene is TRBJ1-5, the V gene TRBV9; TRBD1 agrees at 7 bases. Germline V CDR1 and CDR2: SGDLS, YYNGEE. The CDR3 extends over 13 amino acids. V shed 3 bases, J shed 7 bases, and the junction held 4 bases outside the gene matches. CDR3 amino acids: CASSATGQQPQHF. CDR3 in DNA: TGTGCCAGCAGCGCGACAGGGCAACAGCCCCAGCATTTT.

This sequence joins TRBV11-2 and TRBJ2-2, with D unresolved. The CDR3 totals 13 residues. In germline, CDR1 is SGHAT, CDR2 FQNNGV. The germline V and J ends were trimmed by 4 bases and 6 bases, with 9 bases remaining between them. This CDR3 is CASSYVGSGELFF. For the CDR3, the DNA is TGTGCCAGCAGCTACGTTGGGTCCGGGGAGCTGTTTTTT.

As DNA, the CDR3 is TGTGCCAGCAGCCCAGGACAGACGAACACTGAAGCTTTCTTT. Translated, it gives CASSPGQTNTEAFF. The J gene is TRBJ1-1, the V gene TRBV7-2; maybe TRBD1 (6 bases). V was trimmed by 5 bases and J by 1 base, leaving 11 bases between them. CDR3 length: 14 residues. The germline CDR1 and CDR2 sequences are SGHTA and FQGNSA.

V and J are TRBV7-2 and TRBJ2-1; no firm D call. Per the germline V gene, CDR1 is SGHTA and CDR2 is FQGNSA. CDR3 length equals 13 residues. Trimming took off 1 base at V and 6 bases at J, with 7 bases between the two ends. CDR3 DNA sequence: TGTGCCAGCAGCTTAGTCAGGATCAATGAGCAGTTCTTC. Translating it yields CASSLVRINEQFF.